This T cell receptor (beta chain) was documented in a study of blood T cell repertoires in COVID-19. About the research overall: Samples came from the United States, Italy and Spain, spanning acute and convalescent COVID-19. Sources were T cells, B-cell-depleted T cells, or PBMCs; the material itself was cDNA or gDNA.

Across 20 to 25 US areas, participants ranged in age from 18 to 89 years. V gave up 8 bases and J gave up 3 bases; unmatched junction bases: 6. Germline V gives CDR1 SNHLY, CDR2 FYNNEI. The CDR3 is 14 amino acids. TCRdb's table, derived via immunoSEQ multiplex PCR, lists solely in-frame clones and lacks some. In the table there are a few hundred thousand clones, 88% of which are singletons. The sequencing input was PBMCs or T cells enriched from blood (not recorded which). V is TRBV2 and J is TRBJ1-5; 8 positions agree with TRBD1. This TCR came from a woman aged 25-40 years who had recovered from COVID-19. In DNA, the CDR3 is TGTGCCAGCGGGGGACAGGCCTCCAATCAGCCCCAGCATTTT. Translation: CASGGQASNQPQHF. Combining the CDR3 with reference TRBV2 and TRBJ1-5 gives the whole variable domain EPEVTQTPSHQVTQMGQEVILRCVPISNHLYFYWYRQILGQKVEFLVSFYNNEISEKSEIFDDQFSVERPDGSNFTLKIRSTKLEDSAMYFCASGGQASNQPQHFGDGTRLSIL.